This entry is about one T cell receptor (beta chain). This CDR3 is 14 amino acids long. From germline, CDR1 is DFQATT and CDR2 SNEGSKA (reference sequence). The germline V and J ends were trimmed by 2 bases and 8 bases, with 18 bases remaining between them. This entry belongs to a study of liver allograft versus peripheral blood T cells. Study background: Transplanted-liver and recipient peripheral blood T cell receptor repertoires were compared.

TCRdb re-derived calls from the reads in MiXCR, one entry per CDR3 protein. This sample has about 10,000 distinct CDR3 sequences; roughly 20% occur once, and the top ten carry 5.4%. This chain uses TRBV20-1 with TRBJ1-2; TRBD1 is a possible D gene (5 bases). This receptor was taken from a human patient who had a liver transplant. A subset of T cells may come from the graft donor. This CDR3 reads CSARRGEERRGYTF. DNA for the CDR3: TGCAGTGCTAGAAGGGGAGAGGAACGTCGGGGCTACACCTTC.